This T cell receptor (beta chain) is from a study of cytomegalovirus exposure and HLA in healthy donors. The study, taken as a whole, reports: Rare TCR sequences predominated, though certain public TCRs were found in many donors.

The germline V gene encodes CDR1 ENHRY and CDR2 SYGVKD. V was pared by 5 bases and J by 2 bases, with 11 bases between. The CDR3 runs 14 residues. The count of this clone is one. Its target is not known. The repertoire was sequenced with immunoSEQ multiplex PCR; TCRdb's copy has only in-frame clones and lacks some. The sample lists some 150,000 clones; about 86% were seen once. This TCR was recovered from a woman aged 18 to 35 in good health and CMV-seropositive. The chain recombines TRBV10-3 with TRBJ2-3; D remains unclear. The specimen was PBMCs. The CDR3 reads CAISTSPSTDTQYF. As DNA, the CDR3 is TGTGCCATCAGTACGAGCCCCTCCACAGATACGCAGTATTTT.